This TCR beta chain was sequenced during a study of CD8 T cells in ankylosing spondylitis. Points from the study as a whole: It was reported that disease-linked clones were significantly enriched in matched ankylosing spondylitis synovial fluid. CD8+ disease-linked clones were present at relatively low frequencies in blood. Before this, some motif variants had been reported in reactive arthritis synovial fluid and blood. What seemed typical of ankylosing spondylitis blood was a TCR beta motif built from eight highly homologous variants.

TCRdb itself ran the 5' RACE reads through MiXCR, one entry per CDR3 protein. The sample holds over 200,000 distinct CDR3 sequences, roughly a tenth seen once. This clonotype was seen a few times. Antigen: not known. Sequencing used blood, either unsorted or a sorted T cell fraction (not recorded which). The sequence derives from a male donor with ankylosing spondylitis or in good health (not recorded which).

The CDR3 here is CASSSLGLAGGPAKNIQYF. CDR3 bases: TGTGCCAGCAGCTCGCTGGGACTAGCGGGGGGGCCGGCCAAAAACATTCAGTACTTC. This chain links TRBV11-2 with TRBJ2-4, with TRBD2 matching over 16 bases. Germline V gene lookup returns CDR1 SGHAT and CDR2 FQNNGV. CDR3 length: 19 amino acids. V gave up 4 bases and J gave up 1 base; unmatched junction bases: 7. The whole variable domain, filled in from reference TRBV11-2 and TRBJ2-4, reads EAGVAQSPRYKIIEKRQSVAFWCNPISGHATLYWYQQILGQGPKLLIQFQNNGVVDDSQLPKDRFSAERLKGVDSTLKIQPAKLEDSAVYLCASSSLGLAGGPAKNIQYFGAGTRLSVL.